Below, 2 T cell receptor beta chains from the same sample are listed, as sequenced in a study of T cells in Graves' hyperthyroidism and ophthalmopathy. What was amplified from RNA transcripts were TCR beta CDR3 regions. TCR CDR3 regions were first amplified by RT-PCR with HTBI primers. One entry per CDR3 protein results from TCRdb running MiXCR on the multiplex PCR reads. Among over 250,000 distinct CDR3 sequences listed, approximately 26% were seen once. The sequenced material came from blood. These receptors originate from a man aged 35-49 years with Graves' hyperthyroidism that later progressed to Graves' ophthalmopathy.

The V and J genes are TRBV28 and TRBJ1-5; TRBD1 is a possible D gene (6 bases). With 1 base removed from V and 4 bases from J, the gap between germline ends came to 8 bases. CDR1 and CDR2 from the germline V gene are MDHEN and SYDVKM. CDR3 length: 14 residues. For the CDR3, the DNA is TGTGCCAGCAGTTTATACAGGGAGAATCAGCCCCAGCATTTT. This gives the protein CASSLYRENQPQHF.

The chain joins TRBV19 to TRBJ1-3; D unresolved. The CDR3 runs 15 residues. Germline lookup yields CDR1 LNHDA and CDR2 SQIVND (reference sequence). Trimming stripped 8 bases from V and 2 bases from J, with 16 bases between. This CDR3 is CASSTTVGTGNTIYF. Written as DNA, the CDR3 is TGTGCCAGTTCAACTACCGTGGGTACTGGAAACACCATATATTTT.